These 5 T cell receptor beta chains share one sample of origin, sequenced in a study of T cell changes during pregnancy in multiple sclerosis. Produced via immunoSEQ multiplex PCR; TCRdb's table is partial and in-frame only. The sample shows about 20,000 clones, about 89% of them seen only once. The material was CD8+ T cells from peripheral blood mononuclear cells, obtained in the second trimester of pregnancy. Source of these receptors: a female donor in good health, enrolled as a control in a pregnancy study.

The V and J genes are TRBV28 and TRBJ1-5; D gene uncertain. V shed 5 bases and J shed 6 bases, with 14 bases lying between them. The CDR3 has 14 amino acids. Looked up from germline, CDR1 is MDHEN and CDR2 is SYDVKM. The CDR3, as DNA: TGTGCCAGCAGTGGGAGCGACCTGTCTCAGCCCCAGCATTTT. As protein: CASSGSDLSQPQHF.

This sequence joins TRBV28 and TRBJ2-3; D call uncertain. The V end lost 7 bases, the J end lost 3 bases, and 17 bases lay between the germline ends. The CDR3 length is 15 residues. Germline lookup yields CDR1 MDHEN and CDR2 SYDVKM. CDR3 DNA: TGTGCCAGCACCAGAGGAGCCTCGCGGACAGATACGCAGTATTTT. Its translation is CASTRGASRTDTQYF.

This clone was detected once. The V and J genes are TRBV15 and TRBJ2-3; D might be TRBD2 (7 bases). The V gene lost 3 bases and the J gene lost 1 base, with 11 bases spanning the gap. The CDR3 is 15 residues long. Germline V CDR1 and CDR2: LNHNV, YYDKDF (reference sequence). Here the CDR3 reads CATSREGGGTDTQYF. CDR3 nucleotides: TGTGCCACCAGCAGGGAGGGGGGGGGCACAGATACGCAGTATTTT. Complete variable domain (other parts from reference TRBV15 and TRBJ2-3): DAMVIQNPRYQVTQFGKPVTLSCSQTLNHNVMYWYQQKSSQAPKLLFHYYDKDFNNEADTPDNFQSRRPNTSFCFLDIRSPGLGDTAMYLCATSREGGGTDTQYFGPGTRLTVL.

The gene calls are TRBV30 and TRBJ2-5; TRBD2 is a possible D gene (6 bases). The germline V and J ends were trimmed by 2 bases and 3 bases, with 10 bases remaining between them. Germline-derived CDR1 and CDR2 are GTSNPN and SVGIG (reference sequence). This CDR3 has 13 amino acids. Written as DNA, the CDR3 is TGTGCCTGGAGTACGGGGGTGGAAGAGACCCAGTACTTC. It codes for CAWSTGVEETQYF.

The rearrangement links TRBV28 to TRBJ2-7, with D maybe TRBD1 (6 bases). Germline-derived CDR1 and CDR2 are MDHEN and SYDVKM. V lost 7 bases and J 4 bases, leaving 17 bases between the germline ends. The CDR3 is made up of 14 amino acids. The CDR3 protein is CASTEPGHKYEQYF. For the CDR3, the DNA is TGTGCCAGCACGGAACCGGGACACAAATACGAGCAGTACTTC.